A single sample gave rise to the 8 T cell receptor beta chains below, sequenced in a study of identical twins. MiXCR was run by TCRdb on the 5' RACE reads, yielding one entry per CDR3 protein. This table has hundreds of thousands of distinct CDR3 sequences, more than 6.5% appearing once. The same data also contributed to another study, on yellow fever vaccine responses in identical twins.

The sequenced sample was memory (CD45RO+) T cells sorted from blood. The receptor source for this set is a woman in her late teens or twenties in good health.

The chain joins TRBV6-1 to TRBJ1-4; 8 bases are a match to TRBD1. The CDR3 is made up of 19 amino acids. Germline V gene data show CDR1 as MNHNS and CDR2 as SASEGT. Trimming at V came to 0 bases and at J to 0 bases, leaving 9 bases not matched to a gene. CDR3 nucleotide sequence: TGTGCCAGCAGTGAAGCCACAGGGGGTAGGGTCACAACTAATGAAAAACTGTTTTTT. It specifies CASSEATGGRVTTNEKLFF.

This clonotype has a handful of counts. V and J are TRBV6-1 and TRBJ1-4, with D perhaps matching TRBD1 (6 bases). CDR1 and CDR2 from the germline V gene are MNHNS and SASEGT. The V end lost 11 bases, the J end lost 5 bases, and 18 bases lay between the germline ends. The CDR3 length is 14 residues. The CDR3 sequence: CAGSGTSENEKLFF. The CDR3 coding sequence is TGTGCCGGATCCGGGACAAGTGAAAATGAAAAACTGTTTTTT.

This clonotype was observed many times. CDR3 region: CSASVNLGETQYF. The CDR3 bases are TGCAGTGCTAGCGTTAATCTGGGAGAGACCCAGTACTTC. V usage is TRBV20-1 and J usage is TRBJ2-5, with D uncertain. The CDR3 contains 13 residues. Germline V gene sequence: CDR1 DFQATT, CDR2 SNEGSKA (reference sequence). V gave up 3 bases and J gave up 4 bases, with 12 bases separating them.

This clonotype was counted between two and nine times. The chain combines TRBV28 with TRBJ1-1, with D hard to call. Deletions cut 6 bases from V and 4 bases from J, with 12 bases between. The germline CDR1 and CDR2 sequences are MDHEN and SYDVKM. The CDR3 totals 13 residues. CDR3 in amino acids: CASRPGKGTEAFF. CDR3 coding DNA: TGTGCCAGCAGGCCCGGTAAGGGCACTGAAGCTTTCTTT.

This rearrangement joins TRBV28 to TRBJ2-7; D is tentatively TRBD1 or TRBD2 (5 bases each). Deletions cut 6 bases from V and 8 bases from J, with 20 bases between. Germline CDR1 and CDR2: MDHEN and SYDVKM. The CDR3 is made up of 14 amino acids. The CDR3 sequence is CASSQTGALNKQYF. In DNA form, the CDR3 reads TGTGCCAGCAGCCAGACCGGGGCATTAAACAAGCAGTACTTC.

This clonotype came up many times. The chain uses TRBV28 and TRBJ2-5; 9 bases line up with TRBD1. The germline CDR1 and CDR2 sequences are MDHEN and SYDVKM. Unmatched junction bases numbered 13, after V lost 4 bases and J lost 4 bases. This CDR3 is 17 amino acids long. In DNA form, the CDR3 reads TGTGCCAGCAGTTCCTACTCAATAACAGGGGGCGGAGAGACCCAGTACTTC. Residues: CASSSYSITGGGETQYF.

This clonotype has more than one count but fewer than ten. The genes are TRBV19 and TRBJ1-5; D perhaps matches TRBD1 (5 bases). The CDR3 is made up of 15 amino acids. The V gene's germline CDR1 is LNHDA and CDR2 SQIVND (reference sequence). V lost 3 bases to trimming and J lost 0 bases, with 9 bases between them. The CDR3 DNA is TGTGCCAGTAGTATTGGACATAATAGCAATCAGCCCCAGCATTTT. This encodes CASSIGHNSNQPQHF. The full variable domain, its missing parts supplied by reference TRBV19 and TRBJ1-5, is DGGITQSPKYLFRKEGQNVTLSCEQNLNHDAMYWYRQDPGQGLRLIYYSQIVNDFQKGDIAEGYSVSREKKESFPLTVTSAQKNPTAFYLCASSIGHNSNQPQHFGDGTRLSIL.

This clonotype appeared a few times. The rearrangement uses TRBV20-1 and TRBJ1-6; unclear D gene. V gave up 0 bases and J gave up 8 bases, with 14 bases separating them. This CDR3 spans 15 amino acids. Germline V gene lookup returns CDR1 DFQATT and CDR2 SNEGSKA (reference sequence). The CDR3 reads CSARDLREEYSPLHF. The CDR3, as DNA: TGCAGTGCTAGAGATTTGAGGGAAGAGTATTCACCCCTCCACTTT.